This T cell receptor (beta chain) was recorded in a study of T cells in Graves' hyperthyroidism and ophthalmopathy. Ten or more counts support this clonotype. Its antigen is still unknown. The sample of blood was obtained at first hyperthyroidism diagnosis (before any ophthalmopathy symptoms). Amplified TCR beta CDR3 regions derived from RNA transcripts. The primer set for the first-round RT-PCR of the TCR CDR3 was HTBI. TCRdb recomputed calls from the multiplex PCR reads with MiXCR, one row per CDR3 protein. Among more than 300,000 distinct CDR3 sequences listed, about a sixth were seen once. The CDR3 totals 14 residues. The V end was cut by 2 bases, the J end by 5 bases, with 14 bases between. Germline CDR1 is SGHRS and CDR2 is YFSETQ. Study results and limitations: It was a median around 6 months before onset that the model predicted ophthalmopathy.

This receptor was obtained from a woman in her twenties or thirties with Graves' hyperthyroidism that later progressed to Graves' ophthalmopathy. Sequenced sample: blood. The chain combines TRBV5-1 with TRBJ2-7, with D perhaps TRBD2 (5 bases). The CDR3 DNA reads TGCGCCAGCAGCTTCGGGCTAGCTTTAGACGAGCAGTACTTC. Translated: CASSFGLALDEQYF.